Each of the 14 T cell receptor beta chains below was sequenced from the same sample in a study of T cells in Graves' hyperthyroidism and ophthalmopathy. RNA transcripts served as the template for amplifying TCR beta CDR3 regions. Initially, a first-round RT-PCR of the TCR CDR3 employed the HTBI primer set. TCRdb reprocessed the multiplex PCR reads via MiXCR and lists one record per CDR3 protein. The repertoire holds about 360,000 distinct CDR3 sequences, with 19% as singletons. What was sequenced was blood. The receptor source for this set is a woman between 18 and 29 years old with Graves' hyperthyroidism.

This clonotype appeared many times. J is TRBJ2-7 and V is TRBV12-3 or TRBV12-4; the D gene is possibly TRBD1 (6 bases). The CDR3 loop spans 17 amino acids. V lost 4 bases to trimming and J lost 6 bases, with 25 bases between them. In DNA, the CDR3 is TGTGCCAGCAGTTCCTCCGCCGGGACAAGGGGCGGTCTCGAGCAGTACTTC. This encodes CASSSSAGTRGGLEQYF.

The V gene is TRBV12-3 or TRBV12-4, the J gene TRBJ2-5; perhaps D is TRBD1 or TRBD2 (5 bases each). V lost 7 bases, J lost 3 bases, and 12 bases lay in between. The CDR3 extends over 13 amino acids. The CDR3 reads CASMRGVEETQYF. In nucleotides, the CDR3 is TGTGCCAGCATGCGAGGGGTTGAAGAGACCCAGTACTTC.

Of note for this clonotype: A much larger clonotype is one base distant, so this may be a read error. The J gene is TRBJ2-3, the V gene TRBV30; D not resolved. Germline-derived CDR1 and CDR2 are GTSNPN and SVGIG (reference sequence). V gave up 8 bases and J gave up 4 bases, with 13 bases separating them. The CDR3 extends over 12 amino acids. The CDR3 region is CARLVGADTQYF. In DNA form, the CDR3 reads TGTGCCCGCCTCGTTGGCGCAGATACGCAGTATTTT.

V is TRBV20-1 and J is TRBJ2-5; D gene ambiguous. Trimming removed 7 bases at V and 3 bases at J, with 9 bases between. The CDR3 covers 11 residues. Germline V CDR1 and CDR2: DFQATT, SNEGSKA (reference sequence). CDR3 DNA: TGCAGTGGACGGGCAGAAGAGACCCAGTACTTC. Its translation is CSGRAEETQYF.

This clonotype was detected a few times. The genes are TRBV12-3 or TRBV12-4 and TRBJ2-5, with a weak D call TRBD2 (7 bases). The CDR3 runs 14 residues. Trimming cost V 4 bases and J 4 bases, with 13 bases left between them. The CDR3 loop reads CASSSGGRGETQYF. The CDR3 coding sequence is TGTGCCAGCAGTTCCGGGGGGCGAGGAGAGACCCAGTACTTC.

The sample holds many counts of this clonotype. V usage is TRBV20-1 and J usage is TRBJ1-2, with D unresolved. The V gene lost 3 bases and the J gene lost 2 bases, with 7 bases spanning the gap. The CDR3 extends over 12 amino acids. The V gene's germline CDR1 is DFQATT and CDR2 SNEGSKA (reference sequence). The DNA of the CDR3 is TGCAGTGCTAGCACCGGCAACTATGGCTACACCTTC. The encoded protein is CSASTGNYGYTF.

In this sample, this clonotype turned up a few times. The junction departs from the called germline gene at one end, perhaps through a read error. This chain uses TRBV7-2 with TRBJ2-3; D unclear. Germline V CDR1 and CDR2: SGHTA, FQGNSA. The CDR3 extends over 10 amino acids. The CDR3 here is CAGSPDTQYF. The CDR3, as DNA: TGTGCCGGCAGTCCAGATACGCAGTATTTT.

This clonotype was observed many times. This chain joins TRBV6-1 and TRBJ2-7, with D possibly TRBD2 on 6 matching bases. The CDR3 extends over 15 amino acids. Germline CDR1 is MNHNS and CDR2 is SASEGT. The germline V and J ends were trimmed by 7 bases and 3 bases, with 19 bases remaining between them. CDR3 in DNA: TGTGCCAGCAAGACCTATAGCGGACCGAGCTACGAGCAGTACTTC. Amino acid sequence: CASKTYSGPSYEQYF.

This clonotype was seen only a few times. V usage is TRBV6-5 and J usage is TRBJ1-2, with TRBD1 matching 7 bases. J lost 5 bases, V lost 2 bases, and 11 bases had no gene match. The CDR3 contains 16 residues. The germline V gene has CDR1 MNHEY and CDR2 SVGAGI. The CDR3 is CASSYRGLGLGYGYTF. The CDR3 DNA follows: TGTGCCAGCAGTTACAGGGGGCTGGGGTTAGGGTATGGCTACACCTTC.

This clonotype was counted ten times or more. The J gene is TRBJ1-5, the V gene TRBV4-1, with D tentatively TRBD1 (5 bases). There are 16 residues in the CDR3. V was clipped by 0 bases and J by 9 bases, with 18 bases between them. The germline V gene has CDR1 MGHRA and CDR2 YSYEKL. The CDR3 spells CASSQEGYISGRPQHF. In DNA form, the CDR3 reads TGCGCCAGCAGCCAAGAGGGGTATATATCAGGGCGGCCCCAGCATTTT.

The rearrangement joins TRBV27 to TRBJ1-2, with 7 positions matching TRBD1. Germline CDR1 is MNHEY and CDR2 is SMNVEV (reference sequence). Unmatched junction bases numbered 9, after V lost 2 bases and J lost 3 bases. The CDR3 totals 16 residues. The CDR3 nucleotides are TGTGCCAGCAGTTTAAATATGCCGACAGGGTACTATGGCTACACCTTC. This sequence encodes CASSLNMPTGYYGYTF.

This clonotype was counted ten times or more. The chain joins TRBV7-3 to TRBJ1-2, with D perhaps matching TRBD1 (6 bases). Germline assignment: CDR1 SGHTA and CDR2 FQGTGA. The germline V and J ends were trimmed by 3 bases and 5 bases, with 10 bases remaining between them. The CDR3 is 13 amino acids. The CDR3 region is CASSFGGGYGYTF. The CDR3 DNA reads as TGTGCCAGCAGCTTTGGGGGCGGTTATGGCTACACCTTC.

This clonotype was seen many times. The genes are TRBV24-1 and TRBJ1-5, with 9 bases lining up with TRBD1. The CDR3 runs to 13 residues. Germline V gives CDR1 KGHDR, CDR2 SFDVKD. With V trimmed by 7 bases and J by 8 bases, 5 bases remained unmatched. The DNA for the CDR3 is TGTGCCACCAGCGACAGGGGGTTTGAGCCCCAGCATTTT. It specifies CATSDRGFEPQHF.

The chain combines TRBV7-2 with TRBJ1-6, with D possibly TRBD1 on 5 matching bases. Germline CDR1 reads SGHTA; CDR2 reads FQGNSA. V was cut by 3 bases and J by 2 bases, with 5 bases left in between. This CDR3 has 14 residues. CDR3 protein: CASSLGAYNSPLHF. The CDR3, as DNA: TGTGCCAGCAGCTTGGGGGCCTATAATTCACCCCTCCACTTT.